This T cell receptor (beta chain) was found in a study of blood T cell repertoires in COVID-19. Across the study: The origin of the acute and convalescent COVID-19 samples was the United States, Italy and Spain.

Authors' processing steps: Quantification of nucleated cells was approximated via reference gene primer amplification. The repertoire was sequenced with immunoSEQ multiplex PCR; TCRdb's copy has only in-frame clones and lacks some. V, J and clone size reflect that table, while D and trimming were determined from the DNA. Of fewer than 150,000 clones in the sample, 75% to 90% were seen once. This CDR3 spans 13 amino acids. Trimming pared 11 bases from V and 3 bases from J, leaving 16 bases between. Germline-derived CDR1 and CDR2 are KGHSH and LQKENI. The TCR was taken from a woman at least 80 years old with acute or convalescent COVID-19. The rearrangement links TRBV18 to TRBJ1-1; maybe TRBD1 (5 bases). Sequences were obtained from peripheral blood. The CDR3 sequence is CAAARGADTEAFF. DNA of the CDR3: TGTGCCGCCGCCCGTGGGGCTGACACTGAAGCTTTCTTT.